This TCR beta chain was found in a study of PD-1 blockade in classical Hodgkin lymphoma. Notes on the study in general: Baseline diversity resembling that of newly diagnosed patients was seen in complete responders.

Time point described: cycle 4 day 1 (C4D1), after less than 7 weeks of nivolumab. Autologous stem cell transplantation was followed by relapse in every patient, and brentuximab vedotin exposure varied. Regarding this clone: The antigen remains unidentified.

Assay used: immunoSEQ multiplex PCR; TCRdb lists only in-frame clones, some missing. This sample yields 90,000 or so clones, of which roughly 78% are seen a single time; 9.4% belongs to the top ten. This receptor was identified in a human donor with classical Hodgkin lymphoma. Sequences were derived from peripheral blood mononuclear cells (PBMCs), sampled before the fourth cycle of nivolumab.

The CDR3 sequence: CASSFTGDGEQFF. The CDR3 nucleotides are TGTGCCAGCAGCTTTACAGGGGATGGTGAGCAGTTCTTC. V gene TRBV5-5 combines with J gene TRBJ2-1, with 7 bases matching TRBD1. This CDR3 contains 13 residues. Germline CDR1 is SGHKS and CDR2 is YYEKEE (reference sequence). V lost 2 bases to trimming and J lost 9 bases; unmatched junction nucleotides: 5.